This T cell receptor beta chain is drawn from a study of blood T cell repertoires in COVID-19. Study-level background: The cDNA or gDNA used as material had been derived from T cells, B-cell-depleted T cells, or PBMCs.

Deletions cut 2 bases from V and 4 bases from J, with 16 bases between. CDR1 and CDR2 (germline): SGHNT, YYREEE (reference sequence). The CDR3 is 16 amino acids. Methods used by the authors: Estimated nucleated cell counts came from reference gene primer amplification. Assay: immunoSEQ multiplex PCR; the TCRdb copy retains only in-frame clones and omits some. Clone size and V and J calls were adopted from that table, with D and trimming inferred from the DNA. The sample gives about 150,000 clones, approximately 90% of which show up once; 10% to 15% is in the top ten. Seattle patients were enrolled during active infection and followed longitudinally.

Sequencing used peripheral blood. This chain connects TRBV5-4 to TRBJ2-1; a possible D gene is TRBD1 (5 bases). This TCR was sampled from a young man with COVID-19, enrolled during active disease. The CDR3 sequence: CASSFGAPTRYNEQFF. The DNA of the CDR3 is TGTGCCAGCAGCTTTGGGGCGCCCACCCGGTACAATGAGCAGTTCTTC.